The table lists the clone carrying this T cell receptor beta chain with many counts. Per the germline V gene, CDR1 is SQVTM and CDR2 is ANQGSEA. The CDR3 covers 14 residues. Losses at the gene ends were 5 bases for V and 0 bases for J; bases not matched to a gene: 6. This sample is drawn from a study of early T cells in non-severe SARS-CoV-2 infection. TCRdb reprocessed the 5' RACE reads with MiXCR, giving one entry per CDR3 protein. This repertoire shows some 45,000 distinct CDR3 sequences, under 7.5% found once; its top ten account for approximately 8.3%. Sequencing used whole blood. The genes are TRBV29-1 and TRBJ1-1, with 7 bases that match TRBD1. This clonotype was sampled from an adult who was a healthcare worker with PCR-confirmed SARS-CoV-2 infection or an uninfected control (not recorded which). CDR3 loop: CSVTETGMNTEAFF. The CDR3 DNA reads TGCAGCGTTACTGAGACAGGGATGAACACTGAAGCTTTCTTT. The full variable domain, completed using reference TRBV29-1 and TRBJ1-1, is SAVISQKPSRDICQRGTSLTIQCQVDSQVTMMFWYRQQPGQSLTLIATANQGSEATYESGFVIDKFPISRPNLTFSTLTVSNMSPEDSSIYLCSVTETGMNTEAFFGQGTRLTVV.